These 9 T cell receptor beta chains came from one sample sequenced in a study of cytomegalovirus exposure and HLA in healthy donors listed by TCRdb under 2017. Libraries were constructed by the immunoSEQ multiplex PCR assay. A mixture of 60 forward primers for TCR Vbeta segments and 13 reverse primers for TCR Jbeta segments was used in the multiplex PCR. TCRdb limited this immuneACCESS table to in-frame rearrangements with V and J called. A share of clones is missing; checked studies link under half to unresolved V genes, and the rest is unexplained. Here the sample has about 160,000 clones; 80% occur a single time. About 1.3% of the sample rests with the top ten. The source material was PBMCs. The receptors come from a woman in her 50s in good health and CMV-seronegative.

This clone was seen a single time. CDR3 coding DNA: TGTGCCAGTAGCCTCGGACAGGGGATTCCCTACGAGCAGTACTTC. Its translation is CASSLGQGIPYEQYF. The V and J genes are TRBV19 and TRBJ2-7; 9 bases are a match to TRBD1. CDR3 length: 15 amino acids. The germline V gene encodes CDR1 LNHDA and CDR2 SQIVND (reference sequence). The ends lost 6 bases at V and 2 bases at J; junction bases unmatched: 8.

This chain connects TRBV6-5 to TRBJ1-6; maybe TRBD1 (5 bases). Germline V CDR1 and CDR2: MNHEY, SVGAGI. The CDR3 runs to 14 residues. V lost 6 bases and J 8 bases, leaving 14 bases between the germline ends. This CDR3 is CASSQTRDYSPLHF. As DNA, the CDR3 is TGTGCCAGCAGCCAAACCCGGGACTATTCACCCCTCCACTTT.

The chain combines TRBV5-1 with TRBJ2-3; TRBD1 matches at 10 bases. The germline CDR1 and CDR2 sequences are SGHRS and YFSETQ. Losses at the gene ends were 0 bases for V and 5 bases for J; bases not matched to a gene: 0. The CDR3 covers 14 residues. In DNA form, the CDR3 reads TGCGCCAGCAGCTTGGGGACAGGGGGAGATACGCAGTATTTT. Amino acids: CASSLGTGGDTQYF.

This chain joins TRBV29-1 and TRBJ1-3; D gene unclear. The V gene's germline CDR1 is SQVTM and CDR2 ANQGSEA. Trimming shortened V by 5 bases and J by 0 bases, and 11 bases separated the two germline ends. The CDR3 runs to 14 residues. The CDR3 sequence is CSVTPRFSGNTIYF. As DNA, the CDR3 is TGCAGCGTTACCCCCCGGTTCTCTGGAAACACCATATATTTT.

The V call is TRBV28, the J call TRBJ2-1, with 9 bases fitting TRBD2. The germline V gene has CDR1 MDHEN and CDR2 SYDVKM. This CDR3 spans 22 amino acids. V dropped 2 bases and J dropped 3; count of bases not matched to a gene: 23. CDR3 residues: CASSLRMGVSGGPVSHYNEQFF. The CDR3 DNA is TGTGCCAGCAGTTTAAGGATGGGGGTAAGCGGGGGGCCAGTTTCTCACTACAATGAGCAGTTCTTC.

This clone has only a few counts. This rearrangement joins TRBV7-7 to TRBJ2-3; TRBD2 might be the D (6 bases). Germline V gene lookup returns CDR1 SSHAT and CDR2 FNYEAQ (reference sequence). Trimming removed 8 bases from V and 1 base from J, with 10 bases in between. The CDR3 sequence is 13 residues long. The CDR3 region is CASSTGGTDTQYF. The CDR3 nucleotides are TGTGCCAGCTCGACGGGGGGCACAGATACGCAGTATTTT.

The chain combines TRBV4-3 with TRBJ2-1, with 11 nucleotides matching TRBD2. There are 20 residues in the CDR3. The V segment lost 1 base and the J segment 4 bases; nucleotides outside the gene matches: 15. CDR1 is LGHNA, CDR2 YSLEER, per germline. In nucleotides, the CDR3 is TGCGCCAGCAGCCAAGTTTCAGCTAGCGGGGGGCCTCAGATTTACAATGAGCAGTTCTTC. Protein sequence: CASSQVSASGGPQIYNEQFF.

V usage is TRBV13 and J usage is TRBJ2-4; tentative D call: TRBD2 (5 bases). Germline CDR1 reads PRHDT; CDR2 reads FYEKMQ (reference sequence). Trimming cost V 5 bases and J 9 bases, with 14 bases left between them. This CDR3 comprises 13 residues. The CDR3 reads CASSPFGLGIQYF. DNA for the CDR3: TGTGCCAGCAGCCCCTTCGGACTGGGCATTCAGTACTTC.

The rearrangement uses TRBV4-3 and TRBJ2-5, with D possibly being TRBD2 (7 bases). Germline V gives CDR1 LGHNA, CDR2 YSLEER. With 4 bases removed from V and 1 base from J, the gap between germline ends came to 16 bases. The CDR3 is 16 amino acids. The CDR3 sequence: CASSLGGTTRQETQYF. CDR3 in DNA: TGCGCCAGCAGCCTCGGGGGGACAACCCGCCAAGAGACCCAGTACTTC.